Listed below are T cell receptor beta chains from one sample, sequenced in a study of neurological immune-mediated disorders. From the 5' RACE reads, TCRdb called clonotypes with MiXCR, one entry per CDR3 protein. This table holds about 46,000 distinct CDR3 sequences, about 2% found once. The sequenced material came from PBMCs. These receptors came from a woman in her thirties or forties with multiple sclerosis. CDR3s include the opening cysteine and the closing phenylalanine or tryptophan. The order of the fields is D gene, clone size, V gene, J gene, CDR3 DNA, CDR3 protein. The D gene is left open where the match is weak. Clone size is given as once, few, many, or a class for an expanded clone.

NA	many	TRBV2	TRBJ2-1	TGTGCCAGCAGTGAACAGGGCTTAAGCGGTGAGCAGTTCTTC	CASSEQGLSGEQFF
TRBD1	many	TRBV20-1	TRBJ1-6	TGCAGTGCTAGAGAAGGAGGGGGCGGGTGGTCCCTCCACTTT	CSAREGGGGWSLHF
NA	many	TRBV7-9	TRBJ2-2	TGTGCCAGCAGCCCCACATATGGGGAGCTGTTTTTT	CASSPTYGELFF
TRBD2	many	TRBV20-1	TRBJ2-3	TGCAGTACGCCCCATCTAGCGGGGGTCACAGATACGCAGTATTTT	CSTPHLAGVTDTQYF
TRBD1	many	TRBV10-3	TRBJ2-7	TGTGCCATCAGTCCGGGACAGCTCTACGAGCAGTACTTC	CAISPGQLYEQYF
TRBD1	many	TRBV20-1	TRBJ1-3	TGCAGTGCTCCCCAGACAGGGAAACCCGTCGACACCATATATTTT	CSAPQTGKPVDTIYF
NA	many	TRBV15	TRBJ1-1	TGTGCCACCAGCAGAGATATCCCGCCAGGGAGGAGTGCTTTCTTT	CATSRDIPPGRSAFF
NA	many	TRBV6-1	TRBJ1-1	TGTGCCAGCAGTGAATTGACAGGCGGATATGAAGCTTTCTTT	CASSELTGGYEAFF
TRBD2	many	TRBV7-2	TRBJ2-7	TGTGCCAGCAGCTTTACTAGCGGGAACTACGAGCAGTACTTC	CASSFTSGNYEQYF
TRBD1	many	TRBV5-1	TRBJ1-4	TGCGCCAGCAGCGCACCAATAGGGGGCCTAGATGAAAAACTGTTTTTT	CASSAPIGGLDEKLFF
TRBD2	many	TRBV24-1	TRBJ2-1	TGTGCCACCAGTGCGCCGGGGGGGCACAATGAGCAGTTCTTC	CATSAPGGHNEQFF